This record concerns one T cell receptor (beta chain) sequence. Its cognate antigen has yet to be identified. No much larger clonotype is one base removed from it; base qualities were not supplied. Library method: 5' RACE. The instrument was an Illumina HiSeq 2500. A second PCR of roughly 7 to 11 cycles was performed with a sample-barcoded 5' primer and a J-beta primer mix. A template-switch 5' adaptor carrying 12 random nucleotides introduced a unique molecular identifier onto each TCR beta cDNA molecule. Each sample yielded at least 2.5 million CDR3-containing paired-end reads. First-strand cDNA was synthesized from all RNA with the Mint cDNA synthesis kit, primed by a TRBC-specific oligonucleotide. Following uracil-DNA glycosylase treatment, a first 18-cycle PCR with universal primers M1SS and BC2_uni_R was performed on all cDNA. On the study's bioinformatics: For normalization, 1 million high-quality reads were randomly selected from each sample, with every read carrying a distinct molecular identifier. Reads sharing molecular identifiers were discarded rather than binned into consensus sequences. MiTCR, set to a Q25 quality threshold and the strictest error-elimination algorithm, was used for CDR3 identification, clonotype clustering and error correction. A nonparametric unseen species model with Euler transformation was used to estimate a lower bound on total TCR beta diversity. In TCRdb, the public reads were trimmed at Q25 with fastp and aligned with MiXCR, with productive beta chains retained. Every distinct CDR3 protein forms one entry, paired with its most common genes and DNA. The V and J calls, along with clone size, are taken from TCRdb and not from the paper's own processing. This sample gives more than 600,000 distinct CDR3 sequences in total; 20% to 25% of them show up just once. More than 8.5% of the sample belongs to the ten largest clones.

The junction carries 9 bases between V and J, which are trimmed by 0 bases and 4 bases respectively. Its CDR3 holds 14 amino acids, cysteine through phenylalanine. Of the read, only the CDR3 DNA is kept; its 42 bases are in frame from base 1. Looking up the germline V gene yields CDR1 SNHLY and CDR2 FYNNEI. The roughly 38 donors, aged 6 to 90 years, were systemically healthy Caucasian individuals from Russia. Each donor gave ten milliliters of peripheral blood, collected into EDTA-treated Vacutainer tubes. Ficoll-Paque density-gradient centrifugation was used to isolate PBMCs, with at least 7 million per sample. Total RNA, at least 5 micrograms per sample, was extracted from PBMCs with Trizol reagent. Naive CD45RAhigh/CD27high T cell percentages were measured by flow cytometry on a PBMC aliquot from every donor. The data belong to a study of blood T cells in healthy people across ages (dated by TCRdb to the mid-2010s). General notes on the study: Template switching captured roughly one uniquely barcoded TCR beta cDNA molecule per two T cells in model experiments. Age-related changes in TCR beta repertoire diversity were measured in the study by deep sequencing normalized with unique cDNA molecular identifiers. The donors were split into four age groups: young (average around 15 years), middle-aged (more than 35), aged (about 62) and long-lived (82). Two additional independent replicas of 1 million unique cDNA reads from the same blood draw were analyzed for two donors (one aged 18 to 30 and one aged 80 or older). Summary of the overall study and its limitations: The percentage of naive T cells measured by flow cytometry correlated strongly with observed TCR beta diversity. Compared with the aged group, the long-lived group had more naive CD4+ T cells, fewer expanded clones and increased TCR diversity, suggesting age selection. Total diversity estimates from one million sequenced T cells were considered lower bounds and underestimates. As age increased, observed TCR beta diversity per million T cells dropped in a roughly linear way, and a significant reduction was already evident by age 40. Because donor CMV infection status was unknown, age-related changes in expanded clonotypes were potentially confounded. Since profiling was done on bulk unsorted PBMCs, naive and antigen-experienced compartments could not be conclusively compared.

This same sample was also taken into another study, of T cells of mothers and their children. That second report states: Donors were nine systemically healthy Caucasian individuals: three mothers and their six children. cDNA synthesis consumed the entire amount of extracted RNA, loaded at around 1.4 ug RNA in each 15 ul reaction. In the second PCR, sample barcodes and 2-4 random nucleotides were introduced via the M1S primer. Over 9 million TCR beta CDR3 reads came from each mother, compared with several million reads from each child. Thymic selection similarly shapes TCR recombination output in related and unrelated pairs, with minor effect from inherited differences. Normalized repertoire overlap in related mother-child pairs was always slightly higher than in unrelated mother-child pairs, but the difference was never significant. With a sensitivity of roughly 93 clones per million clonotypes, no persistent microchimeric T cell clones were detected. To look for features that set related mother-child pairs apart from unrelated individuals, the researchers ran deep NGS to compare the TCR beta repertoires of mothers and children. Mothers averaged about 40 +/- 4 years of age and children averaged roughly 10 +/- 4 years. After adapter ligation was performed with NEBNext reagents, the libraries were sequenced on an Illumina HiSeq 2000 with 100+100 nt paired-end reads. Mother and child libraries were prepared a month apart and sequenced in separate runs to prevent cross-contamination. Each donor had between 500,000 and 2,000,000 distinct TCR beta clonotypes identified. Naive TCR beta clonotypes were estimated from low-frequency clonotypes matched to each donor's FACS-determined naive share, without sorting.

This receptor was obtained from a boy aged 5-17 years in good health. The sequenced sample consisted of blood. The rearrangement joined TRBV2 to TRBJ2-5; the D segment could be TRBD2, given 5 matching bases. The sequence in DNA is TGTGCCAGCAGTGAAGCGCCGGGATCAGAGACCCAGTACTTC. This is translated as CASSEAPGSETQYF.